The rows below give T cell receptor beta chains drawn from one sample of a study of cytomegalovirus exposure and HLA in healthy donors. Profiled with immunoSEQ multiplex PCR; TCRdb holds only in-frame clones, not every one. This sample carries fewer than 200,000 clones, over 65% of them seen once, and the ten largest clones take around 3.6%. Specimen: PBMCs. The receptor set was obtained from a man in his forties in good health and CMV-seropositive. CDR3s include the opening cysteine and the closing phenylalanine or tryptophan. A D gene is named only where the DNA matches it firmly. Not every row has a clone size; where given, it reads once, few, many or a size class.

CDR3 protein: CASSGGDRGHTEAFF
clone size: few
V gene: TRBV9
D gene: TRBD1

CDR3 protein: CASSRLGQGDGGELFF
clone size: .
V gene: TRBV14
D gene: TRBD1

CDR3 protein: CASSLQGPGSNTEAFF
clone size: .
V gene: TRBV11-2
D gene: .

CDR3 protein: CASRPRGPLYNEQFF
clone size: .
V gene: TRBV5-4
D gene: TRBD1

CDR3 protein: CASQRMNTEAFF
clone size: once
V gene: TRBV12-5
D gene: .

CDR3 protein: CASSRTGLSTYTEAFF
clone size: .
V gene: TRBV10-3
D gene: TRBD1

CDR3 protein: CASSPLAGDQETQYF
clone size: .
V gene: TRBV27
D gene: TRBD2

CDR3 protein: CASSPPRGDVYEQYF
clone size: .
V gene: TRBV6-5
D gene: TRBD2

CDR3 protein: CSTGQGLSYEQYF
clone size: .
V gene: TRBV29-1
D gene: TRBD1

CDR3 protein: CASSHPDRVRVAFF
clone size: .
V gene: TRBV4-1
D gene: TRBD1

CDR3 protein: CASSPQGAMGNTIYF
clone size: few
V gene: TRBV11-2
D gene: TRBD1

CDR3 protein: CSGTTGAQETQYF
clone size: .
V gene: TRBV29-1
D gene: .

CDR3 protein: CASSQVYGSGTDTQYF
clone size: .
V gene: TRBV4-1
D gene: .

CDR3 protein: CASSQDPTGGYYGYTF
clone size: .
V gene: TRBV4-1
D gene: TRBD1

CDR3 protein: CASSFRQGRGNTIYF
clone size: .
V gene: TRBV28
D gene: TRBD1

CDR3 protein: CASSPDREKLFF
clone size: .
V gene: TRBV9
D gene: .

CDR3 protein: CASSLTSGFYNEQFF
clone size: .
V gene: TRBV7-2
D gene: TRBD2

CDR3 protein: CASSQGIHNREETQYF
clone size: .
V gene: TRBV4-1
D gene: .

CDR3 protein: CASSLGGNGYTF
clone size: .
V gene: TRBV27
D gene: .

CDR3 protein: CASRPAGQGSYEQYF
clone size: .
V gene: TRBV5-1
D gene: TRBD1

CDR3 protein: CASSLGEAQETQYF
clone size: .
V gene: TRBV5-1
D gene: .

CDR3 protein: CASSLYGGNTEAFF
clone size: .
V gene: TRBV11-2
D gene: .

CDR3 protein: CASSGTSWSTDTQYF
clone size: .
V gene: TRBV27
D gene: .

CDR3 protein: CASSSLLQGGYNSPLHF
clone size: .
V gene: TRBV11-2
D gene: TRBD1

CDR3 protein: CASSLTRHTPYEQYF
clone size: .
V gene: TRBV7-9
D gene: .

CDR3 protein: CASSVEGTPGDTQYF
clone size: once
V gene: TRBV9
D gene: .

CDR3 protein: CASSAPTGAGSPLHF
clone size: few
V gene: TRBV10-2
D gene: TRBD1

CDR3 protein: CASSQDPSGGGQETQYF
clone size: .
V gene: TRBV4-1
D gene: TRBD2

CDR3 protein: CASSQEKTEISYEQYF
clone size: .
V gene: TRBV4-2
D gene: .

CDR3 protein: CASSQKTGSPLHF
clone size: .
V gene: TRBV2
D gene: .

CDR3 protein: CASYQVGGGPTDTQYF
clone size: .
V gene: TRBV5-6
D gene: TRBD2

CDR3 protein: CASTSTGNTEAFF
clone size: .
V gene: TRBV6-1
D gene: .

CDR3 protein: CASSLPTGKETQYF
clone size: .
V gene: TRBV2
D gene: TRBD1

CDR3 protein: CATSRDTRVMTQYF
clone size: .
V gene: TRBV15
D gene: .

CDR3 protein: CASKTGGGSPLHF
clone size: .
V gene: TRBV2
D gene: TRBD1

CDR3 protein: CSLGGFGNEQFF
clone size: .
V gene: TRBV29-1
D gene: TRBD2

CDR3 protein: CASSQPTSGSYIQYF
clone size: .
V gene: TRBV4-3
D gene: TRBD2

CDR3 protein: CASSDSMTGGHEKLFF
clone size: .
V gene: TRBV25-1
D gene: TRBD1

CDR3 protein: CASSLVLAGAGETQYF
clone size: .
V gene: TRBV7-6
D gene: TRBD2

CDR3 protein: CASSLRGYRGQGAQYF
clone size: .
V gene: TRBV5-6
D gene: .

CDR3 protein: CASRPQGSGNTIYF
clone size: .
V gene: TRBV28
D gene: .